One sample yielded the 17 T cell receptor beta chains listed below, sequenced in a study of CD8 T cells in ankylosing spondylitis (dated by TCRdb to the late 2010s). Libraries were constructed by 5' RACE. Sequenced on an Illumina HiSeq 2500. Starting from the raw public reads, TCRdb applied fastp trimming at Q25, assembled clones with MiXCR and retained in-frame beta chains. Entries that share a CDR3 protein sequence are merged under the most common genes and DNA. The sample includes 250,000 or so distinct CDR3 sequences, with about 10% observed a single time. Around 7% of the sample comes from the top ten. Sequencing was done on a sample of blood, either unsorted or a sorted T cell fraction (not recorded which). The receptors come from a male donor with ankylosing spondylitis or in good health (not recorded which).

This clonotype was seen many times. The rearrangement links TRBV29-1 to TRBJ2-1; D might be TRBD2 (5 bases). Germline CDR1 SQVTM, CDR2 ANQGSEA. The CDR3 is 15 amino acids. V was shortened by 3 bases and J by 0 bases, with 12 bases between the two germline ends. Written as DNA, the CDR3 is TGCAGCGTTGATACTAGAAGGGACTCCTACAATGAGCAGTTCTTC. It codes for CSVDTRRDSYNEQFF.

This clonotype was counted at least ten times. The V call is TRBV12-3 or TRBV12-4, the J call TRBJ1-1; 9 bases map to TRBD1. V lost 3 bases, J lost 5 bases, and 7 bases stayed unmatched. CDR3 length: 15 residues. The CDR3 nucleotides are TGTGCCAGCAGTTTGGGCGGGACAGGGTTAACTGAAGCTTTCTTT. It is translated as CASSLGGTGLTEAFF.

The table lists this clonotype with many counts. The chain combines TRBV12-3 or TRBV12-4 with TRBJ1-1; D not certain. The V gene lost 3 bases and the J gene lost 6 bases, with 5 bases spanning the gap. The CDR3 sequence is 11 residues long. Here the CDR3 reads CASSFNAEAFF. In nucleotides, the CDR3 is TGTGCCAGCAGTTTCAACGCTGAAGCTTTCTTT.

Many counts were recorded for this clonotype. V gene TRBV29-1 combines with J gene TRBJ2-1; D is possibly TRBD2 (5 bases). This CDR3 contains 13 residues. Germline V gene sequence: CDR1 SQVTM, CDR2 ANQGSEA. The V gene lost 5 bases and the J gene lost 9 bases, with 17 bases spanning the gap. The CDR3 spells CSVSSVGVGEQFF. CDR3 nucleotides: TGCAGCGTTTCTTCGGTGGGAGTGGGTGAGCAGTTCTTC.

The V gene is TRBV7-8, the J gene TRBJ2-1; 7 nucleotides match TRBD1. The ends lost 4 bases at V and 5 bases at J; junction bases unmatched: 11. The CDR3 runs to 16 residues. The germline gives CDR1 SGHVS, CDR2 FQNEAQ. This chain's CDR3 is CASSSEGAPPNNEQFF. CDR3 coding DNA: TGTGCCAGCAGCTCCGAGGGGGCGCCCCCGAACAATGAGCAGTTCTTC.

This clonotype was counted at least ten times. The CDR3 nucleotides are TGCGCCAGCAGCCGGGACGGGGACTCCTACGAGCAGTACTTC. As protein: CASSRDGDSYEQYF. The chain carries TRBV5-1 and TRBJ2-7; D might be TRBD1 or TRBD2, each matching 5 bases. This CDR3 has 14 amino acids. From germline, CDR1 is SGHRS and CDR2 YFSETQ. V lost 4 bases, J lost 0 bases, and 11 bases lay in between.

The chain couples TRBV12-3 or TRBV12-4 to TRBJ2-2, with 8 bases that match TRBD1. Trimming took 8 bases from V and 15 from J; bases not matched to a gene: 8. The CDR3 consists of 11 residues. Here the CDR3 reads CASGGQGDMFF. The CDR3 bases are TGTGCCAGCGGAGGACAGGGAGATATGTTTTTT.

V is TRBV9 and J is TRBJ2-5; a weak D match, TRBD2 (6 bases). This CDR3 region has 14 residues. In germline, CDR1 is SGDLS, CDR2 YYNGEE. The germline V and J ends were trimmed by 0 bases and 4 bases, with 10 bases remaining between them. The CDR3 sequence: CASSVAGARETQYF. Written as DNA, the CDR3 is TGTGCCAGCAGCGTAGCGGGAGCCAGAGAGACCCAGTACTTC.

This clonotype appeared many times. The chain carries TRBV12-3 or TRBV12-4 and TRBJ1-5; possible D gene TRBD1, 5 bases. The length of the CDR3 is 14 residues. V shed 5 bases and J shed 6 bases, with 14 bases lying between them. The CDR3 DNA reads TGTGCCAGCAGTACTGACTGGGGGGTTCAGCCCCAGCATTTT. Its translation: CASSTDWGVQPQHF.

V gene TRBV6-1 combines with J gene TRBJ2-1; D unresolved. CDR3 size: 13 residues. Germline-derived CDR1 and CDR2 are MNHNS and SASEGT. The ends were cut back, 2 bases at V and 6 bases at J, with 8 bases in the middle. The CDR3: CASSELKTNEQFF. CDR3 sequence (DNA): TGTGCCAGCAGTGAACTGAAAACCAATGAGCAGTTCTTC.

This clonotype was observed many times. The chain joins TRBV20-1 to TRBJ2-7; 11 positions match TRBD2. CDR1 is DFQATT and CDR2 is SNEGSKA in the germline V gene (reference sequence). The CDR3 is 16 amino acids. The V segment lost 6 bases and the J segment 0 bases; nucleotides outside the gene matches: 10. CDR3 in amino acids: CSAGPTSGVSSYEQYF. In DNA, the CDR3 is TGCAGTGCCGGACCGACTAGCGGGGTTAGCTCCTACGAGCAGTACTTC.

This chain connects TRBV19 to TRBJ1-2, with D possibly matching TRBD1 (6 bases). The CDR3 length is 12 residues. CDR1 and CDR2 from the germline V gene are LNHDA and SQIVND (reference sequence). V lost 6 bases and J lost 4, with 9 bases in between. CDR3 residues: CASSRTAYGYTF. In DNA form, the CDR3 reads TGTGCCAGTAGCCGGACAGCCTATGGCTACACCTTC.

This clonotype has a count of ten or more. This sequence joins TRBV10-3 and TRBJ1-5; D is unresolved. CDR1 and CDR2 (germline): ENHRY, SYGVKD. CDR3 length: 16 amino acids. Trimming took 7 bases from V and 0 from J, leaving 16 bases between them. This chain's CDR3 is CAIKGGVVDSNQPQHF. For the CDR3, the DNA is TGTGCCATCAAGGGTGGGGTAGTGGATAGCAATCAGCCCCAGCATTTT.

This clonotype has only a few counts. V gene TRBV7-6 combines with J gene TRBJ2-1; perhaps D is TRBD1 or TRBD2 (6 bases each). Germline CDR1 and CDR2: SGHVS and FNYEAQ. The CDR3 sequence is 15 residues long. Trimming removed 6 bases from V and 4 bases from J, with 16 bases in between. CDR3 nucleotide sequence: TGTGCCAGCAGTGGTTGGAGGGGGGCGTACAATGAGCAGTTCTTC. Amino acids: CASSGWRGAYNEQFF.

As to this clonotype: A much larger clone lies a single base off, so this may be a read error. This chain connects TRBV9 to TRBJ2-5, with D tentatively TRBD1 or TRBD2 (5 bases each). From germline, CDR1 is SGDLS and CDR2 YYNGEE. This CDR3 is 15 amino acids long. DNA for the CDR3: TGTACCAGCAGCGTAGAGGGACGTACCCAAGAGACCCAGTACTTC. This encodes CTSSVEGRTQETQYF.

This clonotype was counted between two and nine times. The gene calls are TRBV10-3 and TRBJ1-2; maybe TRBD1 (5 bases). The CDR3 has 20 residues. Trimming cost V 4 bases and J 0 bases, with 27 bases left between them. Germline CDR1 and CDR2: ENHRY and SYGVKD. The CDR3 DNA reads TGTGCCATCAGTGGGTTACTTACGGAAGCAGGGCCCCAAGCTAACTATGGCTACACCTTC. Translating it yields CAISGLLTEAGPQANYGYTF.

This clonotype was seen repeatedly, ten times or more. The V and J genes are TRBV29-1 and TRBJ2-7; D gene unclear. Trimming left V 5 bases short and J 0 bases short, with 11 bases between. The CDR3 has 13 amino acids. Germline values: CDR1 SQVTM, CDR2 ANQGSEA. The CDR3: CSVSHRSSYEQYF. DNA for the CDR3: TGCAGCGTTTCACATAGGAGCTCCTACGAGCAGTACTTC.